One and the same sample provided the 16 T cell receptor beta chains below, sequenced in a study of OX40 agonist ivuxolimab in advanced cancers. Sequencing used immunoSEQ multiplex PCR; TCRdb keeps in-frame clones, though not all of them. The repertoire holds roughly 70,000 clones, around four fifths seen once, with 0.35% to 0.5% in the top ten. Specimen: CD4+ or CD8+ T cells sorted from blood, collected in a trial of the OX40 agonist ivuxolimab. Receptors originate from an adult with an advanced solid tumor such as melanoma, head and neck, liver or kidney cancer.

The genes are TRBV27 and TRBJ2-1, with a weak D call TRBD2 (6 bases). Per the germline V gene, CDR1 is MNHEY and CDR2 is SMNVEV (reference sequence). This CDR3 contains 14 residues. V lost 2 bases and J 1 base, leaving 6 bases between the germline ends. The CDR3 DNA follows: TGTGCCAGCAGTTTAGGGAGGTCCTACAATGAGCAGTTCTTC. Protein sequence: CASSLGRSYNEQFF.

This chain connects TRBV14 to TRBJ2-7; 10 bases align to TRBD2. The germline gives CDR1 SGHDN, CDR2 FVKESK. Trimming at V came to 4 bases and at J to 5 bases, leaving 2 bases not matched to a gene. The CDR3 extends over 13 amino acids. The CDR3 DNA is TGTGCCAGCAGCCGCGGACTAGCGGACGAGCAGTACTTC. This codes for CASSRGLADEQYF.

CDR3 residues: CASPRGQGQNSPLHF. CDR3 nucleotides: TGTGCCAGCCCGAGGGGTCAGGGACAGAATTCACCCCTCCACTTT. The chain joins TRBV7-2 to TRBJ1-6, with TRBD1 matching over 7 bases. CDR1 is SGHTA and CDR2 is FQGNSA in the germline V gene. The CDR3 totals 15 residues. The V gene end was trimmed by 8 bases and the J gene end by 7 bases; junction bases not matched to a gene: 11.

The CDR3 loop reads CASSERGLGSNEQFF. The CDR3 DNA sequence: TGTGCCAGCAGTGAACGTGGACTAGGGAGCAATGAGCAGTTCTTC. The rearrangement uses TRBV6-4 and TRBJ2-1; 7 bases are a match to TRBD2. The CDR3 covers 15 residues. Germline V gene sequence: CDR1 MRHNA, CDR2 SNTAGT. The junction had 8 bases not matched to a gene; V was cut back by 3 bases and J by 6 bases.

This chain joins TRBV5-6 and TRBJ2-3; D may match TRBD1 or TRBD2 (5 bases each). V lost 1 base and J 3 bases, leaving 15 bases between the germline ends. CDR3 size: 16 residues. CDR1 and CDR2 from the germline V gene are SGHDT and YYEEEE. CDR3 DNA sequence: TGTGCCAGCAGCTTGCCTGGGACCAGCGAAACAGATACGCAGTATTTT. Its protein product is CASSLPGTSETDTQYF.

The V gene is TRBV18, the J gene TRBJ2-2; D gene unclear. CDR3 length: 17 amino acids. The V end was cut by 2 bases, the J end by 0 bases, with 13 bases between. From germline, CDR1 is KGHSH and CDR2 LQKENI. In DNA form, the CDR3 reads TGTGCCAGCTCACCAATTCGCAGTGTTCCGAACACCGGGGAGCTGTTTTTT. Translated: CASSPIRSVPNTGELFF.

This clone was detected only once. This chain connects TRBV7-8 to TRBJ2-1; D remains ambiguous. The V and J ends lost 2 bases and 3 bases respectively, with 8 bases between them. Germline V gives CDR1 SGHVS, CDR2 FQNEAQ. The CDR3 has 14 residues. For the CDR3, the DNA is TGTGCCAGCAGCTTACCCCCTAGCTACAATGAGCAGTTCTTC. Translated, it gives CASSLPPSYNEQFF.

The genes are TRBV5-1 and TRBJ2-2; 9 bases map to TRBD1. Trimming at V came to 4 bases and at J to 7 bases, leaving 11 bases not matched to a gene. The CDR3 has 16 amino acids. CDR1 SGHRS and CDR2 YFSETQ come from the germline V gene. The CDR3 nucleotides are TGCGCCAGCAGCAAGCCGGGACAGGGATCGGGCGGGGAGCTGTTTTTT. It translates to CASSKPGQGSGGELFF.

This clone has only a few counts. The CDR3 reads CASSRGGDQPQHF. CDR3 DNA sequence: TGTGCCAGTAGTAGGGGGGGCGATCAGCCCCAGCATTTT. The J gene is TRBJ1-5, the V gene TRBV19; weak D call: TRBD1 (6 bases). The CDR3 loop spans 13 amino acids. The ends were cut back, 4 bases at V and 5 bases at J, with 9 bases in the middle. Germline CDR1 is LNHDA and CDR2 is SQIVND (reference sequence).

CDR3 amino acids: CASSFVQGRQETQYF. DNA for the CDR3: TGTGCCAGCAGCTTTGTACAGGGGAGGCAAGAGACCCAGTACTTC. The rearrangement joins TRBV5-5 to TRBJ2-5, with D possibly matching TRBD1 (7 bases). The germline V gene has CDR1 SGHKS and CDR2 YYEKEE (reference sequence). Trimming removed 2 bases from V and 2 bases from J, with 13 bases in between. The CDR3 sequence is 15 residues long.

This sequence joins TRBV10-2 and TRBJ1-4; D gene unclear. CDR3 length equals 16 residues. The V end lost 6 bases, the J end lost 0 bases, and 14 bases lay between the germline ends. Germline V lookup: CDR1 WSHSY, CDR2 SAAADI. CDR3 residues: CASRPSRDATNEKLFF. CDR3 bases: TGCGCCAGCAGGCCAAGTAGAGATGCAACTAATGAAAAACTGTTTTTT.

V gene TRBV18 combines with J gene TRBJ2-5; TRBD1 matches 9 bases. The germline CDR1 and CDR2 sequences are KGHSH and LQKENI. Trimming at V came to 5 bases and at J to 2 bases, leaving 6 bases not matched to a gene. CDR3 length equals 15 residues. CDR3 loop: CASSSTGGLQETQYF. CDR3 nucleotides: TGTGCCAGCTCATCGACAGGGGGGCTTCAAGAGACCCAGTACTTC.

The J gene is TRBJ2-1, the V gene TRBV18, with unresolved D. V was pared by 0 bases and J by 5 bases, with 8 bases between. CDR3 length: 14 amino acids. In germline, CDR1 is KGHSH, CDR2 LQKENI. The CDR3 DNA sequence: TGTGCCAGCTCACCACCCTTACCTCACAATGAGCAGTTCTTC. It codes for CASSPPLPHNEQFF. The whole variable domain, filled in from reference TRBV18 and TRBJ2-1, reads NAGVMQNPRHLVRRRGQEARLRCSPMKGHSHVYWYRQLPEEGLKFMVYLQKENIIDESGMPKERFSAEFPKEGPSILRIQQVVRGDSAAYFCASSPPLPHNEQFFGPGTRLTVL.

The genes are TRBV6-6 and TRBJ2-5; unclear D gene. Between the trimmed V and J ends, which lost 6 bases and 5 bases, there was a span of 13 bases. The CDR3 is 13 residues long. The germline CDR1 and CDR2 sequences are MNHNY and SVGAGI (reference sequence). This CDR3 reads CASRNTVAETQYF. DNA of the CDR3: TGTGCCAGCAGAAATACTGTGGCGGAGACCCAGTACTTC.

Here the CDR3 reads CASSLSPSGSPQEQFF. DNA for the CDR3: TGCGCCAGCAGCTTGTCCCCTAGCGGGAGCCCCCAGGAGCAGTTCTTC. The V call is TRBV5-1, the J call TRBJ2-1, with 10 bases fitting TRBD2. Trimming removed 1 base from V and 10 bases from J; junction bases left unmatched: 11. The CDR3 extends over 16 amino acids. Germline values: CDR1 SGHRS, CDR2 YFSETQ.

This clone was seen a few times. The V gene is TRBV2, the J gene TRBJ1-5, with 7 bases fitting TRBD1. CDR3 size: 13 residues. Germline CDR1 reads SNHLY; CDR2 reads FYNNEI. Trimming took 11 bases from V and 6 from J; bases not matched to a gene: 10. CDR3 sequence (DNA): TGTGCCGCGTGCAGGGACAGTAGTCAGCCCCAGCATTTT. Its protein product is CAACRDSSQPQHF.